This TCR beta chain was recovered during a study of CD8 T cells in Susac syndrome. V was shortened by 4 bases and J by 8 bases, with 12 bases between the two germline ends. The CDR3 is made up of 13 amino acids. CDR1 DFQATT and CDR2 SNEGSKA come from the germline V gene (reference sequence). Points on this clonotype: Its antigen is undetermined.

Points from the study as a whole: TCR sequencing and HLA analysis covered a relatively small number of individuals.

The authors negatively isolated CD8+ and CD4+ T cells and FACS-enriched TEMRA cells. RNA, at about 0.45 to 1 ug, was reverse transcribed with random hexamers. TCRdb reprocessed the immunoSEQ multiplex PCR reads via MiXCR and lists one record per CDR3 protein. The profile covers over 200,000 distinct CDR3 sequences, with around 93% appearing a single time and approximately 0.08% taken by the ten largest. The chain is built from TRBV20-1 and TRBJ1-6; D is perhaps TRBD1 (6 bases). Sequenced sample: CD4+ T cells from PBMCs. This receptor was identified in a human donor with multiple sclerosis. CDR3 protein: CSAKGGWDSPLHF. DNA for the CDR3: TGCAGTGCTAAGGGGGGTTGGGATTCACCCCTCCACTTT.